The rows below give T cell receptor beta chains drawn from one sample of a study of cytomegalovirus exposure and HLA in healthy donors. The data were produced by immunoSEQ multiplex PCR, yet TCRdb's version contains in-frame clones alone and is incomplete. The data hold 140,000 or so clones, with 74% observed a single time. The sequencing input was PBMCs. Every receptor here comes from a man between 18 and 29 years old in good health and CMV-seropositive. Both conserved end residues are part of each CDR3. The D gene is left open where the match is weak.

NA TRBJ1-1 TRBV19 TGTGCCAGTAGTATAAACAGTTCGCCCACTGAAGCTTTCTTT CASSINSSPTEAFF
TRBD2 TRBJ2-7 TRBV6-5 TGTGCCAGCAGCCTAGCGGGGGCCGTCTTCGAGCAGTACTTC CASSLAGAVFEQYF
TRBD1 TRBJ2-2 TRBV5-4 TGTGCCAGCAGCCGGGACAGGGGGCGGACCGGGGAGCTGTTTTTT CASSRDRGRTGELFF
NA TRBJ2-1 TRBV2 TGTGCCAGCAGTGTTCTAGCAGCCGAGCAGTTCTTC CASSVLAAEQFF
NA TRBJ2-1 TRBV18 TGTGCCAGCTCACCACCGAGCGGGCCCCGACGTTACAATGAGCAGTTCTTC CASSPPSGPRRYNEQFF
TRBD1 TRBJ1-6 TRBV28 TGTGCCAGCAGTTTCGGGTTCGGGACAGCGAATTCACCCCTCCACTTT CASSFGFGTANSPLHF
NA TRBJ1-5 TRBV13 TGTGCCAGCAGCTTTGACAACAATCAGCCCCAGCATTTT CASSFDNNQPQHF
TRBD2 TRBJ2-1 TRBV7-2 TGTGCCAGCAGCTTGTATAGGACTAGCGGGGTTGAGCAGTTCTTC CASSLYRTSGVEQFF
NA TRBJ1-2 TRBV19 TGTGCCAGTAGTAACGGCGGAAGTAACCCTGGACTAGGCTACACCTTC CASSNGGSNPGLGYTF
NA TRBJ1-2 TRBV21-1 TGTGCCAGCCCGTATGGCTACACCTTC CASPYGYTF